This TCR beta chain was sequenced in a study of CD8+ T cells in alopecia areata. Study background: Percentage of affected scalp area was the basis on which treated patients' severity was scored. Findings of the study overall: Expanded CD8+ clones among the top 100, as well as scalp clonality, were significantly decreased by tofacitinib. Throughout tofacitinib, many expanded lesional clones continued to persist in scalp and blood. Lesional scalp, notably in alopecia totalis/universalis, had clonality above that of normal scalp.

As for this clone: Its antigen remains unknown.

Investigators isolated RNA and reverse transcribed it into cDNA to act as the sequencing template. TCRdb keeps only in-frame clones here, not all; method: immunoSEQ multiplex PCR. The data hold approximately 90,000 clones, with over 70% observed a single time. Regarding treatment: oral pan-JAK inhibitor, 5-10 mg twice daily. Germline CDR1 reads SGHRS; CDR2 reads YFSETQ. V was pared by 3 bases and J by 0 bases, with 3 bases of the junction left unmatched. CDR3 length: 15 residues. This receptor was identified in a human donor with alopecia areata. The chain has TRBV5-1 and TRBJ2-3, with 8 bases that match TRBD2. Sequencing used CD8+ T cells sorted from blood, obtained at approximately week 42, from a patient treated with tofacitinib. DNA for the CDR3: TGCGCCAGCAGCTCGACTAGCGAAAGCACAGATACGCAGTATTTT. As protein: CASSSTSESTDTQYF.